The clone carrying this TCR beta chain was detected a few times. The investigators amplified TCR beta CDR3 regions from RNA transcripts. The HTBI set primed first-round TCR CDR3 RT-PCR. TCRdb called the multiplex PCR reads again in MiXCR, with one record for every CDR3 protein. The sample shows about 350,000 distinct CDR3 sequences, 13% to 15% of them seen only once. Trimming removed 0 bases from V and 5 bases from J; junction bases left unmatched: 10. Germline values: CDR1 MNHEY, CDR2 SVGEGT. The CDR3 has 17 residues. The sample comes from a study of T cells in Graves' hyperthyroidism and ophthalmopathy.

The origin of this receptor is a woman aged 60-75 years with Graves' ophthalmopathy. The chain joins TRBV6-2 or TRBV6-3 to TRBJ2-5, with 9 bases identical to TRBD2. Input material: blood. CDR3 nucleotide sequence: TGTGCCAGCAGTTACTCGCGGGCGGGAGGGCCTGGGGAGACCCAGTACTTC. Translated, it gives CASSYSRAGGPGETQYF.